This passage covers 22 T cell receptor beta chains from one sample sequenced in a study of blood T cell repertoires in COVID-19. TCRdb's table, derived via immunoSEQ multiplex PCR, lists solely in-frame clones and lacks some. The table has 130,000 to 150,000 clones, about 80% seen once. Specimen: peripheral blood. The receptors come from a man between 70 and 80 years old who had recovered from COVID-19.

The rearrangement joins TRBV3-1 (or the pseudogene TRBV3-2) to TRBJ1-6; TRBD1 might be the D (6 bases). V was clipped by 2 bases and J by 7 bases, with 9 bases between them. The germline gives CDR1 LGHDT, CDR2 YNNKEL (reference sequence). This CDR3 region has 14 residues. The CDR3 region is CASSQSQGNSPLHF. The CDR3 nucleotides are TGTGCCAGCAGCCAATCGCAGGGGAATTCACCCCTCCACTTT.

This chain joins TRBV7-9 and TRBJ2-7; 7 bases fit TRBD1. Germline CDR1 is SEHNR and CDR2 is FQNEAQ (reference sequence). This CDR3 has 12 residues. The V gene end was trimmed by 6 bases and the J gene end by 5 bases; junction bases not matched to a gene: 4. The CDR3 bases are TGTGCCAGCAGGCGACAGGGTAACGAGCAGTACTTC. Translation gives CASRRQGNEQYF.

The genes are TRBV30 and TRBJ2-3, with 11 nucleotides matching TRBD2. CDR1 is GTSNPN, CDR2 SVGIG, per germline (reference sequence). Unmatched junction bases numbered 14, after V lost 0 bases and J lost 3 bases. The CDR3 extends over 19 amino acids. The CDR3 sequence: CAWSVLGVAGGPRTDTQYF. The CDR3 region has the DNA TGTGCCTGGAGTGTACTGGGGGTAGCGGGAGGGCCAAGGACAGATACGCAGTATTTT.

The chain uses TRBV6-5 and TRBJ1-2, with TRBD1 identical over 7 bases. This CDR3 has 16 residues. The junction had 8 bases not matched to a gene; V was cut back by 4 bases and J by 0 bases. Germline loops: CDR1 MNHEY, CDR2 SVGAGI. CDR3 sequence reads: CASSSSGGTANYGYTF. CDR3 in DNA: TGTGCCAGCAGTTCCAGCGGGGGGACAGCTAACTATGGCTACACCTTC.

The chain employs TRBV6-5 and TRBJ1-5, with D possibly matching TRBD1 (5 bases). This CDR3 comprises 13 residues. Deletions cut 2 bases from V and 3 bases from J, with 5 bases between. Germline V lookup: CDR1 MNHEY, CDR2 SVGAGI. For the CDR3, the DNA is TGTGCCAGCAGTTACGGGGCCAATCAGCCCCAGCATTTT. It is translated as CASSYGANQPQHF.

The chain uses TRBV5-4 and TRBJ2-2; maybe TRBD1 (6 bases). CDR1 SGHNT and CDR2 YYREEE come from the germline V gene (reference sequence). The CDR3 runs 16 residues. Trimming pared 4 bases from V and 1 base from J, leaving 14 bases between. The CDR3 sequence is CASSIAGTQNTGELFF. The CDR3 bases are TGTGCCAGCAGCATAGCCGGGACACAGAACACCGGGGAGCTGTTTTTT.

The gene calls are TRBV7-9 and TRBJ2-7; TRBD1 is a possible D gene (5 bases). From germline, CDR1 is SEHNR and CDR2 FQNEAQ (reference sequence). The CDR3 spans 18 residues. V shed 5 bases and J shed 6 bases, with 29 bases lying between them. In nucleotides, the CDR3 is TGTGCCAGCAGCCTACCACCGAAGGGTCGGGCAGGGAAGGGCGAGCAGTACTTC. This sequence encodes CASSLPPKGRAGKGEQYF.

The V gene is TRBV6-5, the J gene TRBJ1-1; TRBD1 agrees at 9 bases. With 5 bases clipped from V and 11 bases from J, the junction kept 15 bases outside the gene matches. This CDR3 spans 15 amino acids. Germline V lookup: CDR1 MNHEY, CDR2 SVGAGI. This chain's CDR3 is CASSQRTGDGGLAFF. The CDR3 bases are TGTGCCAGCAGTCAAAGGACAGGGGATGGTGGTTTGGCTTTCTTT.

This clone was detected once. The chain employs TRBV7-2 and TRBJ2-1; 9 bases are a match to TRBD1. CDR1 and CDR2 from the germline V gene are SGHTA and FQGNSA. Germline trimming cut 5 bases from V and 7 bases from J; bases unmatched to any gene: 6. This CDR3 is 14 amino acids long. CDR3 sequence reads: CASSSGTGRNEQFF. DNA of the CDR3: TGTGCCAGCAGCAGCGGGACAGGGAGGAATGAGCAGTTCTTC.

The CDR3 loop is CASTEGLAAFNTGELFF. The CDR3 DNA reads as TGTGCCAGTACCGAGGGACTAGCGGCTTTTAACACCGGGGAGCTGTTTTTT. The chain joins TRBV19 to TRBJ2-2; the match to TRBD2 covers 11 bases. CDR3 length: 17 residues. After removal of 7 bases from V and 2 bases from J, the junction contained 9 bases not matched to a gene. From germline, CDR1 is LNHDA and CDR2 SQIVND (reference sequence). Drawing the rest from reference TRBV19 and TRBJ2-2, the complete variable domain is DGGITQSPKYLFRKEGQNVTLSCEQNLNHDAMYWYRQDPGQGLRLIYYSQIVNDFQKGDIAEGYSVSREKKESFPLTVTSAQKNPTAFYLCASTEGLAAFNTGELFFGEGSRLTVL.

Comments on this clone: The germline gene is not matched at one end of the junction; a read error may be the cause. The chain joins TRBV7-2 to TRBJ2-7; 11 bases agree with TRBD2. Looked up from germline, CDR1 is SGHTA and CDR2 is FQGNSA. The CDR3 covers 15 residues. CDR3 loop: CASSLAFSLAGDGFF. In nucleotides, the CDR3 is TGTGCCAGCAGCTTAGCGTTTTCACTAGCGGGAGACGGGTTCTTC.

In its sample, this clone was seen a few times. The chain recombines TRBV12-3 or TRBV12-4 with TRBJ1-2; D unclear. V dropped 1 base and J dropped 5 bases, with 8 bases sitting between them. CDR3 length: 13 amino acids. In nucleotides, the CDR3 is TGTGCCAGCAGTTTAGGGGGAGTTTATGGCTACACCTTC. This gives the protein CASSLGGVYGYTF.

The V and J genes are TRBV27 and TRBJ1-1, with 11 nucleotides matching TRBD1. CDR1 and CDR2 (germline): MNHEY, SMNVEV (reference sequence). This CDR3 region has 15 residues. V lost 3 bases and J lost 4; bases outside the gene matches: 4. CDR3 amino acids: CASSLGQGVGTEAFF. CDR3 in DNA: TGTGCCAGCAGTTTGGGACAGGGGGTCGGCACTGAAGCTTTCTTT.

On this clone itself: A much larger clone is a single base away; this may be a read error. The chain employs TRBV28 and TRBJ2-1; D perhaps matches TRBD2 (6 bases). CDR3 length: 14 residues. CDR1 MDHEN and CDR2 SYDVKM come from the germline V gene. V was pared by 5 bases and J by 0 bases, with 8 bases between. In nucleotides, the CDR3 is TGTGCCAGCAGTATCGGGAGCTCCTACAATGAGCAGTTCTTC. Translating it yields CASSIGSSYNEQFF.

This chain joins TRBV9 and TRBJ1-2, with 8 nucleotides matching TRBD1. This CDR3 spans 16 amino acids. CDR1 SGDLS and CDR2 YYNGEE come from the germline V gene. Germline trimming cut 4 bases from V and 4 bases from J; bases unmatched to any gene: 12. This chain's CDR3 is CASSPTGGGTGYGYTF. In nucleotides, the CDR3 is TGTGCCAGCAGCCCCACGGGAGGAGGGACAGGCTATGGCTACACCTTC.

The chain is built from TRBV10-1 and TRBJ2-5; D is unclear. V lost 5 bases and J 2 bases, leaving 3 bases between the germline ends. Germline V gene sequence: CDR1 WNHNN, CDR2 SYGVQD (reference sequence). The CDR3 has 11 amino acids. CDR3 sequence reads: CASSLQETQYF. In nucleotides, the CDR3 is TGCGCCAGCAGTCTACAAGAGACCCAGTACTTC.

The V gene is TRBV7-6, the J gene TRBJ2-3, with D tentatively TRBD2 (5 bases). Deletions cut 4 bases from V and 2 bases from J, with 10 bases between. This CDR3 has 14 amino acids. Germline assignment: CDR1 SGHVS and CDR2 FNYEAQ. In DNA, the CDR3 is TGTGCCAGCAGCTCCGGGGATCCCACAGATACGCAGTATTTT. It specifies CASSSGDPTDTQYF.

The V and J genes are TRBV5-1 and TRBJ2-7, with 9 bases fitting TRBD2. V lost 5 bases, J lost 3 bases, and 9 bases stayed unmatched. Germline V lookup: CDR1 SGHRS, CDR2 YFSETQ. This CDR3 is built from 15 residues. CDR3 nucleotide sequence: TGCGCCAGCAGTCGAACCGGGACTAGCAGCTACGAGCAGTACTTC. Translation gives CASSRTGTSSYEQYF.

The CDR3 is CASSPQTGGSGANVLTF. The CDR3 DNA follows: TGTGCCAGCTCACCCCAGACAGGGGGCTCTGGGGCCAACGTCCTGACTTTC. J is TRBJ2-6 and V is TRBV18, with 9 positions matching TRBD1. Trimming removed 3 bases from V and 0 bases from J; junction bases left unmatched: 3. The CDR3 covers 17 residues. CDR1 is KGHSH and CDR2 is LQKENI in the germline V gene.

This clone was counted at least ten times. CDR3 DNA sequence: TGTGCCAGCAGTGGCAGGGGCAATGAAGCTTTCTTT. This encodes CASSGRGNEAFF. The rearrangement links TRBV9 to TRBJ1-1; D may be TRBD1 (6 bases). The CDR3 length is 12 residues. Trimming took off 5 bases at V and 7 bases at J, with 12 bases between the two ends. Germline V lookup: CDR1 SGDLS, CDR2 YYNGEE.

This clone was picked up one time. The V gene is TRBV19, the J gene TRBJ1-1; 7 positions agree with TRBD1. Germline V gene lookup returns CDR1 LNHDA and CDR2 SQIVND (reference sequence). V lost 11 bases, J lost 5 bases, and 14 bases stayed unmatched. CDR3 length: 14 amino acids. The CDR3 sequence: CASQWETGRTEAFF. The CDR3 DNA reads as TGTGCCTCTCAGTGGGAGACAGGGAGGACTGAAGCTTTCTTT.

The CDR3: CASSSGRSSYNEQFF. The DNA of the CDR3 is TGTGCCAGCAGTTCTGGCAGGTCATCCTACAATGAGCAGTTCTTC. The genes are TRBV27 and TRBJ2-1; D is unresolved. This CDR3 is 15 amino acids long. Trimming removed 4 bases at V and 1 base at J, with 11 bases between. Germline V CDR1 and CDR2: MNHEY, SMNVEV (reference sequence).